The rows below give T cell receptor beta chains drawn from one sample of a study of blood T cell repertoires in COVID-19. This table comes from immunoSEQ multiplex PCR, and its TCRdb copy is limited to in-frame clones, with some not included. This table has over 400,000 clones, 86% appearing once. Sequencing was performed on peripheral blood. These receptors originate from a woman in her twenties or thirties with active or convalescent COVID-19. The CDR3 runs from the conserved cysteine through the conserved F or W. D genes are given only for firm matches. The listing skips clone size in some rows; elsewhere it reads once, few, many or a size class.

v_call: TRBV6-5; clone_size: NA; d_call: TRBD1; j_call: TRBJ1-4; cdr3_nt: TGTGCCAGCAGTTACTGGGACAGGTCTGAAAAACTGTTTTTT; cdr3_aa: CASSYWDRSEKLFF
v_call: TRBV10-1; clone_size: NA; d_call: NA; j_call: TRBJ2-2; cdr3_nt: TGCGCCAGCAGTGAGGGTAGCGGGAACACCGGGGAGCTGTTTTTT; cdr3_aa: CASSEGSGNTGELFF
v_call: TRBV4-2; clone_size: NA; d_call: NA; j_call: TRBJ1-4; cdr3_nt: TGTGCCAGCAGCCAAGAACGGGAAAAACTGTTTTTT; cdr3_aa: CASSQEREKLFF
v_call: TRBV18; clone_size: NA; d_call: TRBD2; j_call: TRBJ2-7; cdr3_nt: TGTGCCAGCTCACCACCGGGACTAGCGGGGGGCGAGCAGTACTTC; cdr3_aa: CASSPPGLAGGEQYF
v_call: TRBV9; clone_size: once; d_call: NA; j_call: TRBJ2-3; cdr3_nt: TGTGCCAGCAGCGTAGATGGACAAAGCACAGATACGCAGTATTTT; cdr3_aa: CASSVDGQSTDTQYF
v_call: TRBV21-1; clone_size: once; d_call: NA; j_call: TRBJ1-3; cdr3_nt: TGTGCCAGCACCTCCCCGGGACAGAACTCTGGAAACACCATATATTTT; cdr3_aa: CASTSPGQNSGNTIYF
v_call: TRBV12-5; clone_size: few; d_call: NA; j_call: TRBJ1-1; cdr3_nt: TGTGCTAGTGGTCCAGGTGTGGGGCTCCGAAACACTGAAGCTTTCTTT; cdr3_aa: CASGPGVGLRNTEAFF
v_call: TRBV6-4; clone_size: NA; d_call: NA; j_call: TRBJ1-3; cdr3_nt: TGTGCCAGCAGTGACTCGACCTCCCTCAGGCCCACTGTATTTGGAAACACCATATATTTT; cdr3_aa: CASSDSTSLRPTVFGNTIYF
v_call: TRBV10-2; clone_size: NA; d_call: TRBD1; j_call: TRBJ1-2; cdr3_nt: TGCGCCAGCAGTGAGTCGGACAGGGTCTATGGCTACACCTTC; cdr3_aa: CASSESDRVYGYTF
v_call: TRBV19; clone_size: NA; d_call: TRBD2; j_call: TRBJ2-3; cdr3_nt: TGTGCCAGTACCCTAGTCCCGGGACTAGCGGGGATAACAGATACGCAGTATTTT; cdr3_aa: CASTLVPGLAGITDTQYF
v_call: TRBV4-1; clone_size: NA; d_call: TRBD1; j_call: TRBJ1-1; cdr3_nt: TGCGCCAGCAGCCAGCTTCCGGGACAGAGTTCCAACACTGAAGCTTTCTTT; cdr3_aa: CASSQLPGQSSNTEAFF
v_call: TRBV5-1; clone_size: NA; d_call: NA; j_call: TRBJ2-3; cdr3_nt: TGCGCCAGCAGCTTGGCCGGGACTAGCACAGATACGCAGTATTTT; cdr3_aa: CASSLAGTSTDTQYF
v_call: TRBV27; clone_size: NA; d_call: NA; j_call: TRBJ1-2; cdr3_nt: TGTGCCAGCAGTCAAAAGACGGAAAGTGCTAGAGGCTACACCTTC; cdr3_aa: CASSQKTESARGYTF
v_call: TRBV6-5; clone_size: NA; d_call: TRBD1; j_call: TRBJ1-2; cdr3_nt: TGTGCCAGCAGTACCGGGACAGGGGTAAATGGCTACACCTTC; cdr3_aa: CASSTGTGVNGYTF
v_call: TRBV7-9; clone_size: once; d_call: NA; j_call: TRBJ1-1; cdr3_nt: TGTGCCAGCAGTAGCGACGGAGGTTTTATGAACACTGAAGCTTTCTTT; cdr3_aa: CASSSDGGFMNTEAFF
v_call: TRBV10-3; clone_size: NA; d_call: TRBD2; j_call: TRBJ2-7; cdr3_nt: TGTGCCATCAGTGCAGGTTCGGGAGGTGCTTACGAGCAGTACTTC; cdr3_aa: CAISAGSGGAYEQYF
v_call: TRBV5-6; clone_size: NA; d_call: TRBD1; j_call: TRBJ1-6; cdr3_nt: TGTGCCAGCAGCCTACGGGACAGGGTTAATTCACCCCTCCACTTT; cdr3_aa: CASSLRDRVNSPLHF
v_call: TRBV5-1; clone_size: once; d_call: NA; j_call: TRBJ2-7; cdr3_nt: TGCGCCAGCAGCGCCGGGACGGACAGCAACTCCAACTACGAGCAGTACTTC; cdr3_aa: CASSAGTDSNSNYEQYF
v_call: TRBV13; clone_size: NA; d_call: NA; j_call: TRBJ2-3; cdr3_nt: TGTGCCAGCAGCTTAGAGCAAACTAGCACAGATACGCAGTATTTT; cdr3_aa: CASSLEQTSTDTQYF
v_call: TRBV6-5; clone_size: once; d_call: NA; j_call: TRBJ1-2; cdr3_nt: TGTGCCAGCAGGGTACAGGGAGACTATGGCTACACCTTC; cdr3_aa: CASRVQGDYGYTF
v_call: TRBV6-5; clone_size: once; d_call: NA; j_call: TRBJ2-7; cdr3_nt: TGTGCCAGCAGCCACGACAGACCCTCCTACGAGCAGTACTTC; cdr3_aa: CASSHDRPSYEQYF
v_call: TRBV2; clone_size: once; d_call: TRBD1; j_call: TRBJ1-2; cdr3_nt: TGTGCCAGCAACAAAGACAGGGGAGGTAGCTATGGCTACACCTTC; cdr3_aa: CASNKDRGGSYGYTF
v_call: TRBV27; clone_size: NA; d_call: NA; j_call: TRBJ2-7; cdr3_nt: TGTGCCAGCCGCTTGGGAGCGGGCTACGAGCAGTACTTC; cdr3_aa: CASRLGAGYEQYF
v_call: TRBV12-5; clone_size: NA; d_call: NA; j_call: TRBJ2-3; cdr3_nt: TGTGCTAGTGGTTTGGTAAGAGGGTTAGCAGATACGCAGTATTTT; cdr3_aa: CASGLVRGLADTQYF
v_call: TRBV3-1/TRBV3-2; clone_size: NA; d_call: NA; j_call: TRBJ2-7; cdr3_nt: TGTGCCAGCAGCCAAGCCGCCCCAGCCTACGAGCAGTACTTC; cdr3_aa: CASSQAAPAYEQYF
v_call: TRBV14; clone_size: NA; d_call: TRBD1; j_call: TRBJ1-1; cdr3_nt: TGTGCCAGCAGCCTCCGGACAGGGCTAACTGAAGCTTTCTTT; cdr3_aa: CASSLRTGLTEAFF
v_call: TRBV20-1; clone_size: few; d_call: TRBD1; j_call: TRBJ2-7; cdr3_nt: TGCAGTGCTAGTCAGAGGGACAGCTTCACCTACGAGCAGTACTTC; cdr3_aa: CSASQRDSFTYEQYF
v_call: TRBV28; clone_size: NA; d_call: TRBD1; j_call: TRBJ1-5; cdr3_nt: TGTGCCAGCAGGTCCGGGACAGGGGACAGCAATCAGCCCCAGCATTTT; cdr3_aa: CASRSGTGDSNQPQHF